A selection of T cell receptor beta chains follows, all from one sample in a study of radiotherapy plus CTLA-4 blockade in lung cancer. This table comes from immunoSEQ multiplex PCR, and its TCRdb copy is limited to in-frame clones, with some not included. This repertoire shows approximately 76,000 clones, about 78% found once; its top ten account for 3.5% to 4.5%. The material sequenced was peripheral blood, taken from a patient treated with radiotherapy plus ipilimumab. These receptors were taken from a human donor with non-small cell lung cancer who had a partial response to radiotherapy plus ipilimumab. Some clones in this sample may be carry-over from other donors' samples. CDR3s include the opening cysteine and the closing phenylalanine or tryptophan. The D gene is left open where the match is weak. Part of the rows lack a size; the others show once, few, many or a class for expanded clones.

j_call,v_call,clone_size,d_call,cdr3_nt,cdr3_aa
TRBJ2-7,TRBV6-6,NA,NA,TGTGCCAGCAGTTACTCTAGATTGAGGGGGTTCGACGAGCAGTACTTC,CASSYSRLRGFDEQYF
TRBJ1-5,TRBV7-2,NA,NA,TGTGCCAGCAGCTTAGTAGTGAATAGCAATCAGCCCCAGCATTTT,CASSLVVNSNQPQHF
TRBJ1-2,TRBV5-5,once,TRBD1,TGTGCCAGCAGCCCGGAGACAGGGACCTATGGCTACACCTTC,CASSPETGTYGYTF
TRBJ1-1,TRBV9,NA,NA,TGTGCCAGCAGTGTCGGCAGGATGAACACTGAAGCTTTCTTT,CASSVGRMNTEAFF
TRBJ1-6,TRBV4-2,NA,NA,TGTGCCAGCAGCCAAGATCTGAACAGGGCAAATTCACCCCTCCACTTT,CASSQDLNRANSPLHF
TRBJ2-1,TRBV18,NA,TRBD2,TGTGCCAGCTCACCACCGACCGGGACTAGCGGGAGAGGGGAGCAGTTCTTC,CASSPPTGTSGRGEQFF
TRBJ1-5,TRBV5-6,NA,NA,TGTGCCAGCAGCTGGAGTGGGTTGCAGAGCAATCAGCCCCAGCATTTT,CASSWSGLQSNQPQHF
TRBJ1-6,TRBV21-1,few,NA,TGTGCCAGCAGCTTAAGGACAGGGGGATCACCCCTCCACTTT,CASSLRTGGSPLHF
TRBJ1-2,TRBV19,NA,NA,TGTGCCAGCCAGATAATGGCTGGAGGGGTTGGCTACACCTTC,CASQIMAGGVGYTF
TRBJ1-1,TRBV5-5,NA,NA,TGTGCCAGCAGCGAAGGTAGCTTGAACACTGAAGCTTTCTTT,CASSEGSLNTEAFF
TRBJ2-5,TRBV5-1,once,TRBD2,TGCGCCAGCAGCCACCGGGACTATTTGGAGACCCAGTACTTC,CASSHRDYLETQYF
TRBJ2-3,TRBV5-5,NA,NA,TGTGCCAGCAGCTTGGGCGGGGAAGATACGCAGTATTTT,CASSLGGEDTQYF
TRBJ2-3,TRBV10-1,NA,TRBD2,TGCGCCAGCGGACCCGGGACTAGCGGAAATACGCAGTATTTT,CASGPGTSGNTQYF
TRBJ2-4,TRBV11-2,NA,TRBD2,TGTGCCAGCAGCCGAGCGGGGGCGATGAGTGGGAACATTCAGTACTTC,CASSRAGAMSGNIQYF
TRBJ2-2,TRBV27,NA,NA,TGTGCCAGTAAGGGACAAACCTCTAACACCGGGGAGCTGTTTTTT,CASKGQTSNTGELFF
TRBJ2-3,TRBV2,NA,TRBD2,TGTGCCAGCAGTGAATTAGCGGGAGGGCCGTGGGATACGCAGTATTTT,CASSELAGGPWDTQYF